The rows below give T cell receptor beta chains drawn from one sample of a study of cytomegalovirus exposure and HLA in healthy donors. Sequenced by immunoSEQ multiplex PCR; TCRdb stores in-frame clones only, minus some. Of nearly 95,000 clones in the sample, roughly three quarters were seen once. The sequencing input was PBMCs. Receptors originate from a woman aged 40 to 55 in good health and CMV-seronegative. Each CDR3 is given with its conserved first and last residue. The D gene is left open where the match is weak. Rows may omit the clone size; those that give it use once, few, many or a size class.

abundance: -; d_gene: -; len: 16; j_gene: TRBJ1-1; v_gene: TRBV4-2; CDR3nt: TGTGCCAGCAGCCAACGATCCCAGGTGAAGAACACTGAAGCTTTCTTT; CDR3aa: CASSQRSQVKNTEAFF
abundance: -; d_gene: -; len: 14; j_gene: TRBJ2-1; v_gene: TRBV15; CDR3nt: TGTGCCACCTTCTCGGACTTCCCCTACAATGAGCAGTTCTTC; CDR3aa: CATFSDFPYNEQFF
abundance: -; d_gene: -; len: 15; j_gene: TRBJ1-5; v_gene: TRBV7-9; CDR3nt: TGTGCCAGCAGCCAGTTTGGGGCCAACAATCAGCCCCAGCATTTT; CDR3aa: CASSQFGANNQPQHF
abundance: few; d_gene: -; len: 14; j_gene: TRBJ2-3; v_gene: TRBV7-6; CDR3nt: TGTGCCAGCAGCATAGTCGGGGGTTCAGATACGCAGTATTTT; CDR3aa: CASSIVGGSDTQYF
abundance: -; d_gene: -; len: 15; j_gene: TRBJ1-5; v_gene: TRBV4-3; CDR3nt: TGCGCCAGCAGCCAAGATCGTTATAGCAATCAGCCCCAGCATTTT; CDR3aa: CASSQDRYSNQPQHF
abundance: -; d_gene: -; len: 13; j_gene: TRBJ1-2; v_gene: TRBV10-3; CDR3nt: TGTGCCATCAGTACCCGGGACATCTATGGCTACACCTTC; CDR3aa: CAISTRDIYGYTF
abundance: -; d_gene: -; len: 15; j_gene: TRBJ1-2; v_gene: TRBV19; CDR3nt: TGTGCCAGTAGTATTGGGACATCTTCAGAGGTGGGCTACACCTTC; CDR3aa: CASSIGTSSEVGYTF
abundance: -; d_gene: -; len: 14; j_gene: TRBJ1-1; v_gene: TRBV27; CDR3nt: TGTGCCAGCAGTTTCCTGAGGGAGAACACTGAAGCTTTCTTT; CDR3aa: CASSFLRENTEAFF
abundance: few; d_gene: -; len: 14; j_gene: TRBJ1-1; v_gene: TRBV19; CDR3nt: TGTGCCAGTAGTATACTAGGGGGGGGCACTGAAGCTTTCTTT; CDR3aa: CASSILGGGTEAFF
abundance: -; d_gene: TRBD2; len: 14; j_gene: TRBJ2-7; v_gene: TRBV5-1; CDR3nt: TGCGCCAGCCGCCCCGGGGGGGGAATCTACGAGCAGTACTTC; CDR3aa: CASRPGGGIYEQYF
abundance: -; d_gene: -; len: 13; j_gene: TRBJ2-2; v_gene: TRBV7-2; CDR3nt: TGTGCCAGCAGCGATCGGGGAAACGGGGAGCTGTTTTTT; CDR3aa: CASSDRGNGELFF
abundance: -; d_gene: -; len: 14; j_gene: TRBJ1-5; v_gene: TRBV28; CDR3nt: TGTGCCAGCAGTCCCCAGGCAGGGAATCAGCCCCAGCATTTT; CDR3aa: CASSPQAGNQPQHF
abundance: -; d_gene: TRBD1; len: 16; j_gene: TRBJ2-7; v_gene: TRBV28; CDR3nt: TGTGCCAGCAGTTTAACAGGGGGAATCCGGAAGTACGAGCAGTACTTC; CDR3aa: CASSLTGGIRKYEQYF
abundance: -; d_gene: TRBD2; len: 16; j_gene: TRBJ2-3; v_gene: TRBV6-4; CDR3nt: TGTGCCAGCAGTGACTCCGGCGGGGGGGGCCCAGATACGCAGTATTTT; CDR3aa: CASSDSGGGGPDTQYF
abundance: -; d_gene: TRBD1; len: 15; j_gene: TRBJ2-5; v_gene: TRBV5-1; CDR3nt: TGCGCCAGCAGCTCGGGACAGGGAGGATGGGAGACCCAGTACTTC; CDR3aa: CASSSGQGGWETQYF
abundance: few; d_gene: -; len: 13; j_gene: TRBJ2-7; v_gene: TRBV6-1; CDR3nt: TGTGCCAGCAGTGAAAATTCGAACGGCGAGCAGTACTTC; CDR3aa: CASSENSNGEQYF
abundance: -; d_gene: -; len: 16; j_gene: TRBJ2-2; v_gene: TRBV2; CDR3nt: TGTGCCAGCAGGGGGCTAGGACGTAGGGAAACCGGGGAGCTGTTTTTT; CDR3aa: CASRGLGRRETGELFF
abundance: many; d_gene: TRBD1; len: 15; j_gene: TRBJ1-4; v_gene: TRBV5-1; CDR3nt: TGCGCCAGCAGCCCGGGACAGGGAACTAATGAAAAACTGTTTTTT; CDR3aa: CASSPGQGTNEKLFF
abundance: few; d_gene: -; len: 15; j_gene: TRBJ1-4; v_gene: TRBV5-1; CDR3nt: TGCGCCAGCAGCGAGGAGGGACTGAGAAATGAAAAACTGTTTTTT; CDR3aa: CASSEEGLRNEKLFF
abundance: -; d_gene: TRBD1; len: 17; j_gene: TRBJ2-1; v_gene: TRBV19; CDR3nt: TGTGCCAGTAGTATCTCAGGGGGTACCGACTCCTACAATGAGCAGTTCTTC; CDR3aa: CASSISGGTDSYNEQFF
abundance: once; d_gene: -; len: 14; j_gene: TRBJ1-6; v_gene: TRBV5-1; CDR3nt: TGCGCCAGCAGCTTAGAGATCTATAATTCACCCCTCCACTTT; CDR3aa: CASSLEIYNSPLHF
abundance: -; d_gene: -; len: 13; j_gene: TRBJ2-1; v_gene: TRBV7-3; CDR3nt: TGTGCCAGCAGCCTACGGACTACGGATGAGCAGTTCTTC; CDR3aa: CASSLRTTDEQFF
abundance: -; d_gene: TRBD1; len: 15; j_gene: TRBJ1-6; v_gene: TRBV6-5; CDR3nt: TGTGCCAGCAGTTACGACAGGGGTCCCAATTCACCCCTCAACTTT; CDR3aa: CASSYDRGPNSPLNF
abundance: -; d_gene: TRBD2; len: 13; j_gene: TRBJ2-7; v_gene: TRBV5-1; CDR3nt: TGCGCCAGCAGCTTGGGTGGGACTAGCGAGCAGTACTTC; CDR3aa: CASSLGGTSEQYF